The source of this T cell receptor (beta chain) is a study of CD4 T cells in relation to SARS-CoV-2 and coronaviruses. Study-wide context: ViraFEST: approximately eleven-day antigen culture of PBMCs, then TCR beta CDR3 sequencing. The HLA restriction of the shared crossreactive spike epitopes was mapped.

The CDR3 runs to 15 residues. V was trimmed by 2 bases and J by 7 bases, leaving 18 bases between them. CDR1 SGHTA and CDR2 FQGNSA come from the germline V gene. Clones were read by immunoSEQ multiplex PCR, and TCRdb kept only the in-frame ones, dropping some. The sample contains more than 25,000 clones, roughly 70% of which appear only once. CD4+ T cells from unexposed donors were obtained before the COVID-19 pandemic (2011-2018). The cells were cultured for about ten days before CD4+ T cells were isolated. Testing used SARS-CoV-2 S/N and four cold-coronavirus spikes on unexposed-donor CD4+ T cells, cells permitting. Each well had a few million PBMCs in approximately 5.1% human AB serum with IL-2. The table lists this clone with a few counts. The antigen remains unidentified.

The receptor comes from a human donor in good health. This chain links TRBV7-2 with TRBJ2-7; D may be TRBD1 or TRBD2 (5 bases each). Sequenced input: CD4+ T cells from PBMCs, cultured in vitro. The CDR3 loop reads CASSLTSGTAWEQYF. CDR3 in DNA: TGTGCCAGCAGCTTAACTTCCGGGACCGCGTGGGAGCAGTACTTC.